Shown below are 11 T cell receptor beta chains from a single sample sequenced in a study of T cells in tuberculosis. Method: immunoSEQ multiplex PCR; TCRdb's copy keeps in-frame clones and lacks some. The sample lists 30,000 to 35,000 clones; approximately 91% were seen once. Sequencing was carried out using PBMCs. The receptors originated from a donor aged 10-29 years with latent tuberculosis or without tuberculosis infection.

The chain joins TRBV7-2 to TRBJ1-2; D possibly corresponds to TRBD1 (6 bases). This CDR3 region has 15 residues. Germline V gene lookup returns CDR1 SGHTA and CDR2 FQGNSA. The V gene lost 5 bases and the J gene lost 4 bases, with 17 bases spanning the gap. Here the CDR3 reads CASSADGGGRYGYTF. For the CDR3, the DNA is TGTGCCAGCAGCGCCGACGGCGGGGGCCGCTATGGCTACACCTTC.

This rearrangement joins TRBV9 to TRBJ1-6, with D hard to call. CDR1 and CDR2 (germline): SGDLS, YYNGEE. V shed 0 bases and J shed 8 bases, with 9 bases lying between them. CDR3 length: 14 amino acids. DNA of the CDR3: TGTGCCAGCAGCGTAGTAGACCGGGATTCACCCCTCCACTTT. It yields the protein CASSVVDRDSPLHF.

The CDR3 DNA reads as TGTGCCAGTAGTAATCGGAACAGGGGCCGAACCGCCTACGAGCAGTACTTC. Amino acid sequence: CASSNRNRGRTAYEQYF. The chain carries TRBV19 and TRBJ2-7, with 7 bases lining up with TRBD1. Trimming at V came to 4 bases and at J to 2 bases, leaving 14 bases not matched to a gene. Germline lookup yields CDR1 LNHDA and CDR2 SQIVND (reference sequence). The CDR3 runs to 17 residues. Full variable domain (outside the CDR3, taken from reference TRBV19 and TRBJ2-7): DGGITQSPKYLFRKEGQNVTLSCEQNLNHDAMYWYRQDPGQGLRLIYYSQIVNDFQKGDIAEGYSVSREKKESFPLTVTSAQKNPTAFYLCASSNRNRGRTAYEQYFGPGTRLTVT.

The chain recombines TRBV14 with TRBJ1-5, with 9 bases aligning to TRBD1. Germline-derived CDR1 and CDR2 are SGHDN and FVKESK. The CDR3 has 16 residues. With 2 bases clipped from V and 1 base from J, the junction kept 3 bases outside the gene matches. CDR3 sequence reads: CASSQPGQGSNQPQHF. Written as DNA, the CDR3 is TGTGCCAGCAGCCAACCCGGACAGGGGAGCAATCAGCCCCAGCATTTT.

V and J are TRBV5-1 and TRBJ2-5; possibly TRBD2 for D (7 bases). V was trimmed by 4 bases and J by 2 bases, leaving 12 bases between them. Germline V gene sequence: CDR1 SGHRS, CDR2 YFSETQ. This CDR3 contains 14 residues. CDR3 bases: TGCGCCAGCAGCGGGGGGGCTGGACAAGAGACCCAGTACTTC. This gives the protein CASSGGAGQETQYF.

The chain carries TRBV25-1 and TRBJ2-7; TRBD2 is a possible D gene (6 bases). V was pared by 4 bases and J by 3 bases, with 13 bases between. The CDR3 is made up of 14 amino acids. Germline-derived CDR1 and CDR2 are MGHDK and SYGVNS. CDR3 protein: CASSVGTHYYEQYF. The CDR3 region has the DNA TGTGCCAGCAGTGTGGGGACTCACTACTACGAGCAGTACTTC.

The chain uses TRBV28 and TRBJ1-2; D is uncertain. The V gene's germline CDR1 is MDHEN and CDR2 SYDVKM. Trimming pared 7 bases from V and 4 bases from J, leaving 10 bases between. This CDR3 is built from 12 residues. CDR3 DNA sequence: TGTGCCAGCAAAACAGTGAGCTATGGCTACACCTTC. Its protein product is CASKTVSYGYTF.

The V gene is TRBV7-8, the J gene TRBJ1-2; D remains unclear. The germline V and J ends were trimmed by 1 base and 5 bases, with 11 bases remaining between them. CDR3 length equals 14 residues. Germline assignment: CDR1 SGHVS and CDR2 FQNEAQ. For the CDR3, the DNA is TGTGCCAGCAGCTTAGAGCCTTACGTTTATGGCTACACCTTC. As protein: CASSLEPYVYGYTF.

CDR3 sequence reads: CASSFSGFPYEQYF. CDR3 DNA sequence: TGTGCCAGCAGTTTCTCGGGGTTCCCCTACGAGCAGTACTTC. The chain employs TRBV28 and TRBJ2-7; D possibly corresponds to TRBD2 (5 bases). Germline V gene data show CDR1 as MDHEN and CDR2 as SYDVKM. Trimming left V 3 bases short and J 2 bases short, with 11 bases between. The length of the CDR3 is 14 residues. Full variable domain (rest looked up from reference TRBV28 and TRBJ2-7): DVKVTQSSRYLVKRTGEKVFLECVQDMDHENMFWYRQDPGLGLRLIYFSYDVKMKEKGDIPEGYSVSREKKERFSLILESASTNQTSMYLCASSFSGFPYEQYFGPGTRLTVT.

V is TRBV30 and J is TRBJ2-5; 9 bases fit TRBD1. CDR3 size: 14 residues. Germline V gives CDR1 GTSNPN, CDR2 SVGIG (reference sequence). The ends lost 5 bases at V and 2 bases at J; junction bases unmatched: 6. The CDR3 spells CAWYRTGVQETQYF. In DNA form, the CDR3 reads TGTGCCTGGTATCGGACAGGGGTTCAAGAGACCCAGTACTTC.

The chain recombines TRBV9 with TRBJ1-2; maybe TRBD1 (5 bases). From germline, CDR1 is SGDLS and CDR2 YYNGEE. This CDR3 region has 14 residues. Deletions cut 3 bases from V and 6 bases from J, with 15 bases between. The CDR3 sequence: CASSASDGGDGYTF. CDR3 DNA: TGTGCCAGCAGCGCCTCGGACGGGGGGGATGGCTACACCTTC.